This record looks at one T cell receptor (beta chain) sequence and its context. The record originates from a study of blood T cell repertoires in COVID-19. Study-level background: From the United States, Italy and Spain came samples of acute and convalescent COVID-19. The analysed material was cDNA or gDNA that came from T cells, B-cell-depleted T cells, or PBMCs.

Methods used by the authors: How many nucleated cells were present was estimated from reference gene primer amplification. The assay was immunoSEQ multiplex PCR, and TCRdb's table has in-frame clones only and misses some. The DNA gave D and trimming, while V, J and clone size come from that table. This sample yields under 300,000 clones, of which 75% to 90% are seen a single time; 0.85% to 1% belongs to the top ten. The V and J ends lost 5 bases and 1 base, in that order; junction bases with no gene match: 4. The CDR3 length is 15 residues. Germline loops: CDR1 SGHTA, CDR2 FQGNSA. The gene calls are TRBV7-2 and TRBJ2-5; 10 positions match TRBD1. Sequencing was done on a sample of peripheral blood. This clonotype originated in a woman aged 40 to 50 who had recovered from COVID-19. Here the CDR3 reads CASSTWTGGQETQYF. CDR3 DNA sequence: TGTGCCAGCAGCACCTGGACAGGGGGCCAAGAGACCCAGTACTTC.